The present entry profiles one T cell receptor beta chain with its context. The entry originates in a study of blood T cell repertoires in COVID-19. On the study more broadly: PBMCs, B-cell-depleted T cells, or T cells were the source of the cDNA or gDNA that made up the material.

Trimming pared 1 base from V and 1 base from J, leaving 8 bases between. This CDR3 comprises 14 residues. Germline values: CDR1 SGHAT, CDR2 FQNNGV. Per the original methods: The authors estimated nucleated cell counts from reference gene primer amplification. This table comes from immunoSEQ multiplex PCR, and its TCRdb copy is limited to in-frame clones, with some not included. V, J and clone size reflect that table, while D and trimming were determined from the DNA. This sample yields approximately 140,000 clones, of which approximately 86% are seen a single time; roughly 3.4% belongs to the top ten.

The sequencing sample was made of peripheral blood. This clonotype was obtained from a man aged 65 to 79 with acute or convalescent COVID-19. The V and J genes are TRBV11-2 and TRBJ2-7; D unresolved. The DNA for the CDR3 is TGTGCCAGCAGCTTAGTTCCCCAGTCCTACGAGCAGTACTTC. It specifies CASSLVPQSYEQYF.